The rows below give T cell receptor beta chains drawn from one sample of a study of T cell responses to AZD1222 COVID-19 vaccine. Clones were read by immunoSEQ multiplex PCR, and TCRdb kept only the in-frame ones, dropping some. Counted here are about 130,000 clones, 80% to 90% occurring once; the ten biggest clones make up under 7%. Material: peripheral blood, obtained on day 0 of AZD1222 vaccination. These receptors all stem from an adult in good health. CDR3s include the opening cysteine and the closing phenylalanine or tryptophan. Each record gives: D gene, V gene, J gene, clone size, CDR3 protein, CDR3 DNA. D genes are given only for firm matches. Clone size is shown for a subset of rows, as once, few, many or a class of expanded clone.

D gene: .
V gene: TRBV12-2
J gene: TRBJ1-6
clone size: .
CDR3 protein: CASRLVFFYISPLHF
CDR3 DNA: TGTGCAAGTCGCTTAGTTTTTTTTTACATTTCACCCCTCCACTTT

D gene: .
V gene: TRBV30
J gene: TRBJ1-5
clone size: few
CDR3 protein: CAWSVGQNLNQPQHF
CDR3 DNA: TGTGCCTGGAGTGTAGGGCAAAACCTCAATCAGCCCCAGCATTTT

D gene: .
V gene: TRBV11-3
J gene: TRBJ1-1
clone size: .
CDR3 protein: CASSLEGAGTEAFF
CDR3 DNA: TGTGCCAGCAGCTTAGAAGGAGCAGGCACTGAAGCTTTCTTT

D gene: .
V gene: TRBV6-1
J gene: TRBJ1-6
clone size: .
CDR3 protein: CASSEKAGLSKVGSPLHF
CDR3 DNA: TGTGCCAGCAGTGAAAAGGCTGGACTTAGTAAGGTGGGATCACCCCTCCACTTT

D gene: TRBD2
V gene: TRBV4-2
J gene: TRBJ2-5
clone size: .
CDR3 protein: CASSGLERETQYF
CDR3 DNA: TGTGCCAGTTCGGGACTAGAGCGAGAGACCCAGTACTTC

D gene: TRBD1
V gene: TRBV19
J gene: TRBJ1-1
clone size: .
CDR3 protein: CASTIYRGRTEAFF
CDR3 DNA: TGTGCCAGTACCATTTACAGGGGAAGGACTGAAGCTTTCTTT

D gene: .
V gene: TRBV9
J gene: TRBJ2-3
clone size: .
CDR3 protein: CASSVALGTDTQYF
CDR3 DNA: TGTGCCAGCAGCGTAGCTCTGGGCACAGATACGCAGTATTTT

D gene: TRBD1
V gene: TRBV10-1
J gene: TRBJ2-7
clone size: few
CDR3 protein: CASSGGRGLEQYF
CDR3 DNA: TGCGCCAGCAGTGGGGGCAGGGGGCTCGAGCAGTACTTC

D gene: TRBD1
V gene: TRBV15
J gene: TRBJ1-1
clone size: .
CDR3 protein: CATSRAAGQGDTEAFF
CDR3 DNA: TGTGCCACCAGCAGAGCCGCTGGACAGGGCGACACTGAAGCTTTCTTT

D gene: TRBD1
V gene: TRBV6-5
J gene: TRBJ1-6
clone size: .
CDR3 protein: CASSWTGQSPLHF
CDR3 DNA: TGTGCCAGCAGTTGGACAGGGCAATCACCCCTCCACTTT

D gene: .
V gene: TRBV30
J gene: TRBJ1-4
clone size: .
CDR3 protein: CAWGGGGFNEKLFF
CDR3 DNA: TGTGCCTGGGGGGGCGGGGGTTTTAATGAAAAACTGTTTTTT

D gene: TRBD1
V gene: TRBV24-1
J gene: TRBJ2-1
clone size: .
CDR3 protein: CATSDLGTGGKNEQFF
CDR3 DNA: TGTGCCACCAGTGATTTAGGGACAGGGGGCAAAAATGAGCAGTTCTTC

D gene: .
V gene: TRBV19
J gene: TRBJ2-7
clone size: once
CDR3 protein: CATAQPSSYEQYF
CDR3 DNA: TGTGCCACCGCCCAACCCTCCTCCTACGAGCAGTACTTC

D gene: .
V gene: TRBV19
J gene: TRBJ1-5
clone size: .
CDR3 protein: CASSETTLKPQHF
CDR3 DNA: TGTGCCAGTAGTGAGACAACATTGAAGCCCCAGCATTTT

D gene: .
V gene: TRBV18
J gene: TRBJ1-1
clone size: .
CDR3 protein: CASSPQGEGQGAFF
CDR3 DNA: TGTGCCAGCTCACCCCAAGGTGAGGGGCAGGGGGCTTTCTTT

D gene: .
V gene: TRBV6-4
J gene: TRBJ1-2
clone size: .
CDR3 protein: CASSQGGAASYGYTF
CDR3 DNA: TGTGCCAGCAGTCAAGGGGGGGCGGCAAGCTATGGCTACACCTTC

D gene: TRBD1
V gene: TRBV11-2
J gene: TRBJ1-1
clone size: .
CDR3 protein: CASSFDRGYVEAFF
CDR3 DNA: TGTGCCAGCAGCTTTGACAGGGGGTATGTTGAAGCTTTCTTT

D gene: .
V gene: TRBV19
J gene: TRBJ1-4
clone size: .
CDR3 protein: CASTNSPTNEKLFF
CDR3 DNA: TGTGCCAGTACTAACAGCCCAACTAATGAAAAACTGTTTTTT

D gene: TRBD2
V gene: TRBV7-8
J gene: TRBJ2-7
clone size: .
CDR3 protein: CASSSGLAASYEQYF
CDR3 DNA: TGTGCCAGCAGCTCGGGACTAGCGGCTTCCTACGAGCAGTACTTC

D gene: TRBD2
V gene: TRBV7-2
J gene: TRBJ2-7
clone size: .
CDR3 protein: CASSSRTSGGEQYF
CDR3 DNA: TGTGCCAGCAGCTCCCGGACTAGCGGGGGCGAGCAGTACTTC

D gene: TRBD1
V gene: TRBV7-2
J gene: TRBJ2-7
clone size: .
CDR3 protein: CASSLGDRDSYEQYF
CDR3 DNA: TGTGCCAGCAGCTTAGGGGACAGGGATTCCTACGAGCAGTACTTC

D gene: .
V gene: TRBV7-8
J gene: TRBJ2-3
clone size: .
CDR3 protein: CASSPTGAWSTDTQYF
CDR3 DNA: TGTGCCAGCAGCCCTACCGGGGCTTGGAGCACAGATACGCAGTATTTT

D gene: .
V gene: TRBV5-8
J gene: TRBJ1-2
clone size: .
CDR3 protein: CASSLVGPTYGYTF
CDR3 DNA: TGTGCCAGCAGCTTGGTTGGACCCACCTATGGCTACACCTTC

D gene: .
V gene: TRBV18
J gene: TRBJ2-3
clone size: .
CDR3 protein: CASSPQWAGTDTQYF
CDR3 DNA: TGTGCCAGCTCGCCTCAATGGGCGGGGACAGATACGCAGTATTTT

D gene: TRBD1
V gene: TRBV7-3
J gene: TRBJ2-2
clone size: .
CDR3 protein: CASSLSRGQVKGDPPGELFF
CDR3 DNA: TGTGCCAGCAGCTTATCCAGGGGGCAGGTTAAGGGGGACCCACCCGGGGAGCTGTTTTTT

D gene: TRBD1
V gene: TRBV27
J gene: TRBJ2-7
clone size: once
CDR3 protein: CASRTGFDEQYF
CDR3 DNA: TGTGCCAGCAGGACAGGGTTCGACGAGCAGTACTTC

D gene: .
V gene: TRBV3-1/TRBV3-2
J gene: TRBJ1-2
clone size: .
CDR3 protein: CASSHLGETYGYTF
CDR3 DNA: TGTGCCAGCAGCCACCTTGGCGAGACCTATGGCTACACCTTC

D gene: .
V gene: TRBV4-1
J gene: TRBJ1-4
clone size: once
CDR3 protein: CASSQDKRLGGIEKLFF
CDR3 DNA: TGCGCCAGCAGCCAAGATAAAAGACTGGGGGGAATTGAAAAACTGTTTTTT

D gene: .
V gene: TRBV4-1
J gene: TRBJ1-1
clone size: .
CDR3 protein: CASSQDHTDTEAFF
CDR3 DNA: TGCGCCAGCAGCCAAGATCATACAGACACTGAAGCTTTCTTT

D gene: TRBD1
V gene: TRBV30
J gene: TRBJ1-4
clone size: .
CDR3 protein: CAWSSGTATNEKLFF
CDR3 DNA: TGTGCCTGGAGTTCAGGGACAGCAACTAATGAAAAACTGTTTTTT

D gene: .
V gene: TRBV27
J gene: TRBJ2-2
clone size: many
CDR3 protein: CASSFRPRAGELFF
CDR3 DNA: TGTGCCAGCAGTTTCCGGCCGCGGGCCGGGGAGCTGTTTTTT

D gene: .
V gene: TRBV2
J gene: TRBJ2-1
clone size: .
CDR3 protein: CASSGYHNEQFF
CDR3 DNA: TGTGCCAGCAGTGGGTACCATAATGAGCAGTTCTTC

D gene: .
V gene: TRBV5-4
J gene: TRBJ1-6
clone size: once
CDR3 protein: CASSWQGNSPLHF
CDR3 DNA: TGTGCCAGCAGCTGGCAGGGGAATTCACCCCTCCACTTT

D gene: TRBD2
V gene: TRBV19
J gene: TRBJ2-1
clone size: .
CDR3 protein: CASQLVAGAYEQFF
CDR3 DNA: TGTGCCAGTCAATTGGTAGCGGGAGCCTATGAGCAGTTCTTC

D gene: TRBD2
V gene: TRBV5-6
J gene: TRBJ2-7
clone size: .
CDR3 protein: CASSSTAGARYEQYF
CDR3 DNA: TGTGCCAGCAGCTCCACCGCGGGAGCTCGCTACGAGCAGTACTTC

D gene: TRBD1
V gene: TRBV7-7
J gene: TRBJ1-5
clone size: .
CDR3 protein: CASSPDRGRGNQPQHF
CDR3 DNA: TGTGCTAGCAGCCCAGACAGGGGGCGAGGCAATCAGCCCCAGCATTTT

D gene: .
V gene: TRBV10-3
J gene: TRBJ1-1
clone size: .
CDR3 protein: CAISPDRGSAEAFF
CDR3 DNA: TGTGCCATCAGTCCGGACAGAGGCAGTGCTGAAGCTTTCTTT

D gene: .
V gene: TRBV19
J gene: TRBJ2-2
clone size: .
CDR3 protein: CASSIDLLTGELFF
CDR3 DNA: TGTGCCAGTAGTATAGATCTCCTCACCGGGGAGCTGTTTTTT

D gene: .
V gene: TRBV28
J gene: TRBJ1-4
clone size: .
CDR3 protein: CASSSWEGRPTNEKLFF
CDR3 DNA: TGTGCCAGCAGTTCATGGGAGGGACGCCCAACTAATGAAAAACTGTTTTTT

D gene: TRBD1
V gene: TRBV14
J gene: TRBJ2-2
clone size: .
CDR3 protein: CASSQVAGGDTGELFF
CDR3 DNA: TGTGCCAGCAGCCAAGTGGCAGGGGGCGACACCGGGGAGCTGTTTTTT

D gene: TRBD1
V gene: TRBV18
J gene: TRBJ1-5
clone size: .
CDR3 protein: CASSRGTDRQPQHF
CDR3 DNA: TGTGCCAGCTCTCGTGGGACAGATCGACAGCCCCAGCATTTT

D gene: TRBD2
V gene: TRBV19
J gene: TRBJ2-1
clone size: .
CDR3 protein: CASSIAIGLAGGYYYNEQFF
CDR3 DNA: TGTGCCAGTAGTATAGCCATCGGACTAGCGGGAGGGTACTATTATAATGAGCAGTTCTTC

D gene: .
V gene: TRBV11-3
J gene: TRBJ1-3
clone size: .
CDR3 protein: CASSVGVGPASGNTIYF
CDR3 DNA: TGTGCCAGCAGCGTAGGAGTGGGGCCCGCCTCTGGAAACACCATATATTTT

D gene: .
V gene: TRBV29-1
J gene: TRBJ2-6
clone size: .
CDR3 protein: CSVEGAGGANVLTF
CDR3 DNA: TGCAGCGTTGAAGGGGCAGGGGGGGCCAACGTCCTGACTTTC

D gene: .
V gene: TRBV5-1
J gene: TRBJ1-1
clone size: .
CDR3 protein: CASRLTGTEFTEAFF
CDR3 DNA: TGCGCCAGCAGACTCACCGGGACGGAGTTCACTGAAGCTTTCTTT

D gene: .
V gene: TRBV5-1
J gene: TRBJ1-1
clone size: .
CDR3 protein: CASSLRLAGEGEAFF
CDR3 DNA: TGCGCCAGCAGCTTGAGGTTGGCAGGGGAAGGTGAAGCTTTCTTT

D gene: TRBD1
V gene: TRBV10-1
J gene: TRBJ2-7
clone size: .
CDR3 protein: CASSEGTGGNPYEQYF
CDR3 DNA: TGCGCCAGCAGTGAGGGGACAGGGGGGAACCCCTACGAGCAGTACTTC

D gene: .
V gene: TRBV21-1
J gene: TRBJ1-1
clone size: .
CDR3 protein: CASIWGDRGFMNTEAFF
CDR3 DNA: TGTGCCAGCATCTGGGGGGACAGGGGGTTTATGAACACTGAAGCTTTCTTT